The T cell receptor beta chain under discussion was sequenced for a study of T cells after yellow fever vaccination. At the level of the study: In the case of low-cell-number fractions, SMART-Seq v4 Ultra Low Input was used for preparation.

On this clonotype itself: Its target is not known.

The V end was cut by 0 bases, the J end by 2 bases, with 11 bases between. There are 15 residues in the CDR3. The V gene's germline CDR1 is DFQATT and CDR2 SNEGSKA (reference sequence). General study points: Most primary-vaccination clones reappeared after the booster (approximately 95% CD4, 88% CD8).

Via MiXCR, TCRdb re-called the 5' RACE reads, giving one row per CDR3 protein. The table lists about 630,000 distinct CDR3 sequences, around an eighth of them singletons, with 14% to 15% in the top ten. This clonotype was sampled from a man aged 25-45 years who received the YFV17D yellow fever vaccine. This chain connects TRBV20-1 to TRBJ2-1, with D possibly being TRBD2 (6 bases). Sequenced material: PBMCs, taken on the day of the yellow fever booster vaccination. The CDR3 loop is CSARDRGSTYNEQFF. The CDR3 DNA reads TGCAGTGCTAGAGATCGGGGGAGCACCTACAATGAGCAGTTCTTC.